These 22 T cell receptor beta chains were sequenced from one sample in a study of cytotoxic CD8 clonotypes in ibrutinib-treated CLL. Some clones are missing from TCRdb's copy, which holds only in-frame ones; the method was immunoSEQ multiplex PCR. The table shows roughly 250,000 clones, with under 80% occurring only once. The source was PBMCs, collected after 24 months of ibrutinib treatment. The receptors originated from a human donor with chronic lymphocytic leukemia.

The chain combines TRBV29-1 with TRBJ2-1; a possible D gene is TRBD1 (6 bases). Trimming left V 6 bases short and J 9 bases short, with 21 bases between. Germline V gives CDR1 SQVTM, CDR2 ANQGSEA. The CDR3 is 14 residues long. The CDR3 region is CSVPVGGGRTEQFF. CDR3 bases: TGCAGCGTCCCCGTCGGTGGGGGCCGGACTGAGCAGTTCTTC.

The J gene is TRBJ2-1, the V gene TRBV20-1; no definite D call. Germline CDR1 and CDR2: DFQATT and SNEGSKA (reference sequence). Trimming stripped 6 bases from V and 11 bases from J, with 14 bases between. This CDR3 spans 11 amino acids. This CDR3 reads CSASPRTQQFF. CDR3 bases: TGCAGTGCAAGCCCTCGGACGCAGCAGTTCTTC.

This chain connects TRBV27 to TRBJ1-4; D unclear. CDR1 MNHEY and CDR2 SMNVEV come from the germline V gene (reference sequence). CDR3 length equals 13 residues. V gave up 2 bases and J gave up 10 bases, with 11 bases separating them. The chain's CDR3 is CASSLERAGKLFF. The CDR3 DNA is TGTGCCAGCAGTTTAGAGCGTGCGGGAAAACTGTTTTTT.

This chain links TRBV28 with TRBJ2-5; D is perhaps TRBD1 (5 bases). Germline loops: CDR1 MDHEN, CDR2 SYDVKM. This CDR3 is built from 14 residues. V was clipped by 1 base and J by 2 bases, with 8 bases between them. The CDR3 nucleotides are TGTGCCAGCAGTTTATCGACAGTACAAGAGACCCAGTACTTC. It is translated as CASSLSTVQETQYF.

V and J are TRBV13 and TRBJ2-1; D is ambiguous. V gave up 5 bases and J gave up 8 bases, with 10 bases separating them. The CDR3 runs 12 residues. The V gene's germline CDR1 is PRHDT and CDR2 FYEKMQ (reference sequence). Here the CDR3 DNA reads TGTGCCAGCAGCCAAAGGGCATATGAGCAGTTCTTC. Translated, it gives CASSQRAYEQFF.

This clone occurred once. The CDR3 region is CASSSRDRVVYEQYF. The DNA for the CDR3 is TGTGCCAGCAGTTCCCGGGACAGGGTGGTCTACGAGCAGTACTTC. The V call is TRBV28, the J call TRBJ2-7; 9 bases fit TRBD1. The junction had 7 bases not matched to a gene; V was cut back by 4 bases and J by 3 bases. There are 15 residues in the CDR3. The germline CDR1 and CDR2 sequences are MDHEN and SYDVKM.

The chain couples TRBV18 to TRBJ1-1; D ambiguous. The V gene's germline CDR1 is KGHSH and CDR2 LQKENI. The CDR3 has 13 residues. V was shortened by 3 bases and J by 12 bases, with 17 bases between the two germline ends. CDR3 sequence reads: CASSPSAQVATFF. CDR3 DNA: TGTGCCAGCTCACCGTCTGCCCAAGTCGCGACTTTCTTT.

V and J are TRBV19 and TRBJ2-7; perhaps TRBD2 as D (7 bases). The CDR3 contains 14 residues. Trimming pared 8 bases from V and 0 bases from J, leaving 14 bases between. Germline V CDR1 and CDR2: LNHDA, SQIVND (reference sequence). In DNA form, the CDR3 reads TGTGCCAGTGGGAGGGGGGACGGCTCCTACGAGCAGTACTTC. Its protein product is CASGRGDGSYEQYF. Together with reference TRBV19 and TRBJ2-7, the CDR3 gives the full variable domain: DGGITQSPKYLFRKEGQNVTLSCEQNLNHDAMYWYRQDPGQGLRLIYYSQIVNDFQKGDIAEGYSVSREKKESFPLTVTSAQKNPTAFYLCASGRGDGSYEQYFGPGTRLTVT.

This clone was picked up a small number of times. This chain connects TRBV4-2 to TRBJ2-7; no firm D call. The CDR3 spans 13 residues. V was trimmed by 1 base and J by 7 bases, leaving 11 bases between them. Germline loops: CDR1 LGHNA, CDR2 YNFKEQ. CDR3 loop: CASSQAPLMEQYF. CDR3 coding DNA: TGTGCCAGCAGCCAAGCTCCGTTAATGGAGCAGTACTTC.

The V gene is TRBV28, the J gene TRBJ2-7; weak D call: TRBD2 (5 bases). CDR1 is MDHEN, CDR2 SYDVKM, per germline. With 11 bases removed from V and 6 bases from J, the gap between germline ends came to 14 bases. This CDR3 is built from 11 residues. The CDR3 DNA follows: TGTGCCGGGAGTGGCCTGGGCGAGCAGTACTTC. This sequence encodes CAGSGLGEQYF.

This clone was seen only a few times. This CDR3 reads CSAGGTAYGYTF. CDR3 DNA sequence: TGCAGCGCAGGGGGGACAGCATATGGCTACACCTTC. V and J are TRBV29-1 and TRBJ1-2; 7 nucleotides align to TRBD1. V lost 7 bases to trimming and J lost 5 bases; unmatched junction nucleotides: 7. There are 12 residues in the CDR3. CDR1 SQVTM and CDR2 ANQGSEA come from the germline V gene.

The genes are TRBV27 and TRBJ2-7, with 13 nucleotides matching TRBD2. Germline CDR1 reads MNHEY; CDR2 reads SMNVEV (reference sequence). This CDR3 comprises 15 residues. V lost 5 bases, J lost 6 bases, and 7 bases stayed unmatched. CDR3 in DNA: TGTGCCAGCAGTACCTGGACTAGCGGGAGTTTCGAGCAGTACTTC. It translates to CASSTWTSGSFEQYF.

The chain has TRBV4-3 and TRBJ2-3; the D gene is possibly TRBD2 (5 bases). Trimming took 5 bases from V and 1 from J, leaving 16 bases between them. The germline V gene has CDR1 LGHNA and CDR2 YSLEER. The CDR3 length is 16 residues. The CDR3 DNA is TGCGCCAGCAGCTCAGGAAGACGGGGTGGCACAGATACGCAGTATTTT. It yields the protein CASSSGRRGGTDTQYF.

The CDR3 nucleotides are TGTGCCAGCAGTTTCTCGACCTCTGGGGCCAACGTCCTGACTTTC. Its translation is CASSFSTSGANVLTF. This sequence joins TRBV28 and TRBJ2-6, with D hard to call. The CDR3 sequence is 15 residues long. The V gene lost 3 bases and the J gene lost 0 bases, with 6 bases spanning the gap. Germline V gene data show CDR1 as MDHEN and CDR2 as SYDVKM.

The chain is built from TRBV29-1 and TRBJ1-2; a possible D gene is TRBD1 (6 bases). V dropped 5 bases and J dropped 2 bases, with 21 bases sitting between them. Per the germline V gene, CDR1 is SQVTM and CDR2 is ANQGSEA. CDR3 length: 16 residues. Here the CDR3 reads CSVPASGRRGNYGYTF. CDR3 DNA: TGCAGCGTTCCGGCGTCGGGGCGCAGGGGCAACTATGGCTACACCTTC. Full variable domain (outside the CDR3, taken from reference TRBV29-1 and TRBJ1-2): SAVISQKPSRDICQRGTSLTIQCQVDSQVTMMFWYRQQPGQSLTLIATANQGSEATYESGFVIDKFPISRPNLTFSTLTVSNMSPEDSSIYLCSVPASGRRGNYGYTFGSGTRLTVV.

V usage is TRBV28 and J usage is TRBJ2-4; D is unresolved. Germline V gene sequence: CDR1 MDHEN, CDR2 SYDVKM. V lost 3 bases to trimming and J lost 0 bases, with 9 bases between them. The CDR3 consists of 15 residues. The CDR3 spells CASSLWVGAKNIQYF. For the CDR3, the DNA is TGTGCCAGCAGTTTGTGGGTGGGAGCCAAAAACATTCAGTACTTC.

The chain couples TRBV11-3 to TRBJ2-1; 13 bases map to TRBD2. Per the germline V gene, CDR1 is SGHNT and CDR2 is YENEEA. The CDR3 length is 16 residues. The junction had 6 bases not matched to a gene; V was cut back by 5 bases and J by 5 bases. In DNA form, the CDR3 reads TGTGCCAGCAGCCCCCTCGGACTAGCGGGAGACAATGAGCAGTTCTTC. Its translation is CASSPLGLAGDNEQFF.

This chain uses TRBV5-1 with TRBJ1-1; 8 nucleotides match TRBD1. Trimming took 6 bases from V and 1 from J; bases not matched to a gene: 2. CDR1 SGHRS and CDR2 YFSETQ come from the germline V gene. The CDR3 runs to 13 residues. CDR3 sequence reads: CASKGQANTEAFF. The CDR3 DNA sequence: TGCGCCAGCAAGGGACAGGCGAACACTGAAGCTTTCTTT.

The CDR3 region has the DNA TGTGCCAGCAGTTCCGAGCATGGCTATGGCTACACCTTC. The encoded protein is CASSSEHGYGYTF. This sequence joins TRBV6-5 and TRBJ1-2; the D is unclear. The CDR3 runs 13 residues. From germline, CDR1 is MNHEY and CDR2 SVGAGI. The V end lost 4 bases, the J end lost 4 bases, and 10 bases lay between the germline ends.

This clone was counted a single time. The chain joins TRBV21-1 to TRBJ2-7; the D call in the table, TRBD1, was not verified against the DNA. TRBV21-1 counts as a pseudogene. The CDR3 sequence is 18 residues long. Written as DNA, the CDR3 is TGTGCCAGCAGCAAAGGTGCCTGTGGACAGGGCAGTGAGGTCGAGCAGTACTTC. It yields the protein CASSKGACGQGSEVEQYF.

This chain uses TRBV25-1 with TRBJ2-5; D is perhaps TRBD2 (6 bases). This CDR3 spans 13 amino acids. The germline V gene encodes CDR1 MGHDK and CDR2 SYGVNS. The V end was cut by 5 bases, the J end by 4 bases, with 11 bases between. The CDR3 DNA follows: TGTGCCAGCAGTAATAAGGAGGGAGAGACCCAGTACTTC. This encodes CASSNKEGETQYF.

This chain joins TRBV2 and TRBJ1-5; D is unresolved. The germline V gene has CDR1 SNHLY and CDR2 FYNNEI. Trimming pared 7 bases from V and 0 bases from J, leaving 19 bases between. This CDR3 contains 17 residues. The CDR3 DNA sequence: TGTGCCAGCACCCCCCGGCCTACCACCTATAGCAATCAGCCCCAGCATTTT. Translated: CASTPRPTTYSNQPQHF.